The rows below give T cell receptor beta chains drawn from one sample of a study of blood T cell repertoires in COVID-19. TCRdb's copy holds only in-frame clones and misses some; the assay was immunoSEQ multiplex PCR. This sample has 95,000 to 150,000 clones, with around 86% found just once. The sequenced sample was peripheral blood. Receptors were obtained from a middle-aged man with acute or convalescent COVID-19. Each CDR3 is given with its conserved first and last residue. A clone size is listed for some rows: how often the clone was seen (once, few, many), or a class if it is expanded.

>TRBJ2-1|TRBV6-5|-
CASSYVVRGNEQFF
>TRBJ1-2|TRBV18|-
CASSTFTGADSVGGYTF
>TRBJ1-4|TRBV7-6|-
CASSPDRGTNEKLFF
>TRBJ2-7|TRBV7-9|-
CASSSIGRDSYEQYF
>TRBJ2-1|TRBV18|-
CASSPLSLSYNEQFF
>TRBJ1-1|TRBV10-3|-
CAISESTTNTEAFF
>TRBJ2-5|TRBV5-6|-
CASSYWTGGSETQYF
>TRBJ1-2|TRBV18|-
CASSPATGIPYGYTF
>TRBJ2-1|TRBV11-3|few
CASSLIAGPYNEQFF
>TRBJ2-1|TRBV27|-
CASSFAEYHNEQFF
>TRBJ1-1|TRBV19|-
CASTRREGEHTEAFF
>TRBJ2-2|TRBV18|-
CASSPVQGLGELFF
>TRBJ2-5|TRBV2|-
CASSGGAPETQYF
>TRBJ2-2|TRBV6-5|-
CATQTSQNTGELFF
>TRBJ2-1|TRBV11-3|-
CASSLGSGEGEQFF
>TRBJ1-1|TRBV3-1/TRBV3-2|-
CASSQNYRDRGRATEAFF
>TRBJ2-1|TRBV4-1|-
CASSQGLAGLNEQFF
>TRBJ1-1|TRBV19|-
CASSIAMGRAEAFF
>TRBJ1-1|TRBV13|-
CASSETGQTEAFF
>TRBJ1-4|TRBV2|-
CASSENRGNEKLFF
>TRBJ2-1|TRBV3-1/TRBV3-2|-
CASSQVGQGALGQFF
>TRBJ2-7|TRBV20-1|-
CSASGVAGAYEQYF
>TRBJ2-1|TRBV15|-
CATSRVPSGRVNEQFF
>TRBJ2-1|TRBV3-1/TRBV3-2|-
CASSQALAGGISYNEQFF
>TRBJ1-1|TRBV6-1|-
CASSGAGPLGNTEAFF
>TRBJ1-2|TRBV12-3/TRBV12-4|-
CASSQGRDYGYTF
>TRBJ2-1|TRBV4-1|few
CASSQRDFEQFF
>TRBJ2-7|TRBV5-1|-
CASSFMDREELDEQYF
>TRBJ2-7|TRBV29-1|-
CSVGAGGISYEQYF
>TRBJ1-1|TRBV10-3|-
CAISESGTGGTEAFF
>TRBJ1-1|TRBV19|-
CASSMRKDRTNQAAFF
>TRBJ2-1|TRBV7-3|-
CASSATRGEQFF
>TRBJ1-1|TRBV30|-
CAWSGWEKTNEAFF
>TRBJ1-3|TRBV7-9|few
CASSSSRTTGGLGNTIYF
>TRBJ1-2|TRBV5-5|-
CASSLDGQGSYGYTF
>TRBJ2-1|TRBV6-4|many
CASSEAGGPYNEQFF
>TRBJ2-2|TRBV5-4|-
CASSLDGRLNTGELFF
>TRBJ2-5|TRBV19|-
CASSIKAGELGETQYF
>TRBJ2-1|TRBV3-1/TRBV3-2|-
CASSRRGWGSSYNEQFF